One and the same sample provided the 12 T cell receptor beta chains below, sequenced in a study of blood T cell dynamics during melanoma immunotherapy. Time point in this sample: pre-treatment baseline. Here immunoSEQ multiplex PCR was the method, and the copy in TCRdb shows in-frame clones only, minus some. The sample holds approximately 17,000 clones; just over 90% are singletons and the top ten take less than 2%. The sequenced sample was blood, obtained from a patient treated with checkpoint blockade. These receptors came from a human donor with melanoma.

The V and J genes are TRBV29-1 and TRBJ2-7; D ambiguous. V lost 4 bases to trimming and J lost 2 bases, with 12 bases between them. CDR3 length equals 13 residues. Germline V lookup: CDR1 SQVTM, CDR2 ANQGSEA. The CDR3 protein is CSVGGPITYEQYF. For the CDR3, the DNA is TGCAGCGTTGGTGGCCCGATTACCTACGAGCAGTACTTC.

The genes are TRBV7-2 and TRBJ1-1, with a tentative D call TRBD1 (5 bases). V dropped 6 bases and J dropped 6 bases, with 8 bases sitting between them. CDR1 and CDR2 (germline): SGHTA, FQGNSA. This CDR3 has 11 amino acids. The CDR3: CASSSGSEAFF. CDR3 DNA: TGTGCCAGCAGTTCAGGGTCTGAAGCTTTCTTT.

This sequence joins TRBV4-1 and TRBJ1-2; possibly TRBD1 for D (6 bases). CDR3 length: 16 residues. The V end was cut by 4 bases, the J end by 5 bases, with 20 bases between. Germline V gives CDR1 MGHRA, CDR2 YSYEKL. CDR3 coding DNA: TGCGCCAGCAGCCGAGAGGGGCTGGGGGGCCCTTATGGCTACACCTTC. Protein: CASSREGLGGPYGYTF.

This clone was found once. V and J are TRBV29-1 and TRBJ1-3, with D unresolved. The CDR3 is 11 residues long. Germline-derived CDR1 and CDR2 are SQVTM and ANQGSEA. V lost 3 bases to trimming and J lost 4 bases, with 4 bases between them. The CDR3 DNA sequence: TGCAGCGTTGAGTGGGGAAACACCATATATTTT. Translating gives CSVEWGNTIYF.

The chain has TRBV9 and TRBJ1-2; unclear D gene. The V end lost 0 bases, the J end lost 1 base, and 10 bases lay between the germline ends. The CDR3 covers 15 residues. Germline V lookup: CDR1 SGDLS, CDR2 YYNGEE. DNA for the CDR3: TGTGCCAGCAGCGTAGGTCCAGTGAATAACTATGGCTACACCTTC. It yields the protein CASSVGPVNNYGYTF.

CDR3 nucleotides: TGTGCCAGCAGCTTCGGCTACCAAGAGACCCAGTACTTC. This translates into CASSFGYQETQYF. This chain links TRBV11-2 with TRBJ2-5; D remains unclear. Looked up from germline, CDR1 is SGHAT and CDR2 is FQNNGV. The CDR3 has 13 amino acids. V was cut by 3 bases and J by 0 bases, with 5 bases left in between. Using reference TRBV11-2 and TRBJ2-5 for the parts outside the CDR3, the full variable domain is EAGVAQSPRYKIIEKRQSVAFWCNPISGHATLYWYQQILGQGPKLLIQFQNNGVVDDSQLPKDRFSAERLKGVDSTLKIQPAKLEDSAVYLCASSFGYQETQYFGPGTRLLVL.

The V gene is TRBV7-9, the J gene TRBJ1-2; D call uncertain. CDR3 length: 15 amino acids. CDR1 and CDR2 (germline): SEHNR, FQNEAQ (reference sequence). Trimming removed 5 bases at V and 6 bases at J, with 19 bases between. This CDR3 is CASSPLGGEINGYTF. The CDR3 bases are TGTGCCAGCAGCCCCCTTGGCGGCGAGATAAATGGCTACACCTTC.

The rearrangement links TRBV4-2 to TRBJ2-5, with D uncertain. The CDR3 length is 14 residues. Germline assignment: CDR1 LGHNA and CDR2 YNFKEQ. V lost 1 base to trimming and J lost 5 bases, with 11 bases between them. As DNA, the CDR3 is TGTGCCAGCAGCCAAGGAGAAGTCCCGGAGACCCAGTACTTC. Translated, it gives CASSQGEVPETQYF.

The rearrangement joins TRBV5-1 to TRBJ1-1; 8 nucleotides align to TRBD1. The J segment lost 1 base and the V segment lost 4 bases, leaving 3 bases of the junction unmatched. Germline V lookup: CDR1 SGHRS, CDR2 YFSETQ. The CDR3 is 14 amino acids. The CDR3 nucleotides read TGCGCCAGCAGCGGACAGGGAACGAACACTGAAGCTTTCTTT. Translated: CASSGQGTNTEAFF. Combining the CDR3 with reference TRBV5-1 and TRBJ1-1 gives the whole variable domain KAGVTQTPRYLIKTRGQQVTLSCSPISGHRSVSWYQQTPGQGLQFLFEYFSETQRNKGNFPGRFSGRQFSNSRSEMNVSTLELGDSALYLCASSGQGTNTEAFFGQGTRLTVV.

The genes are TRBV30 and TRBJ2-2; TRBD1 agrees at 7 bases. Germline CDR1 and CDR2: GTSNPN and SVGIG (reference sequence). V was clipped by 8 bases and J by 4 bases; unmatched bases: 7. The length of the CDR3 is 13 residues. This CDR3 reads CARGQSSTGELFF. Here the CDR3 DNA reads TGTGCCCGGGGACAGTCCAGCACCGGGGAGCTGTTTTTT.

V gene TRBV19 combines with J gene TRBJ1-6; unclear D gene. Germline V gives CDR1 LNHDA, CDR2 SQIVND (reference sequence). This CDR3 spans 15 amino acids. Deletions cut 5 bases from V and 6 bases from J, with 14 bases between. CDR3: CASSPADGPNSPLHF. In DNA, the CDR3 is TGTGCCAGTAGTCCAGCGGACGGCCCTAATTCACCCCTCCACTTT.

The chain joins TRBV7-9 to TRBJ2-7; D not resolved. The CDR3 extends over 12 amino acids. The V gene lost 5 bases and the J gene lost 2 bases, with 7 bases spanning the gap. Germline-derived CDR1 and CDR2 are SEHNR and FQNEAQ (reference sequence). The CDR3 loop reads CASSPRPYEQYF. Here the CDR3 DNA reads TGTGCCAGCAGCCCTAGACCCTACGAGCAGTACTTC. Complete variable domain (other parts from reference TRBV7-9 and TRBJ2-7): DTGVSQNPRHKITKRGQNVTFRCDPISEHNRLYWYRQTLGQGPEFLTYFQNEAQLEKSRLLSDRFSAERPKGSFSTLEIQRTEQGDSAMYLCASSPRPYEQYFGPGTRLTVT.